Shown below are 17 T cell receptor beta chains from a single sample sequenced in a study of cytomegalovirus exposure and HLA in healthy donors. Assay: immunoSEQ multiplex PCR; the TCRdb copy retains only in-frame clones and omits some. Of 110,000 to 150,000 clones in the sample, around 85% were seen once. Material for sequencing was PBMCs. The receptors stem from a young man in good health and CMV-seronegative.

The gene calls are TRBV9 and TRBJ1-1; a weak D match, TRBD1 (6 bases). Deletions cut 3 bases from V and 4 bases from J, with 16 bases between. The CDR3 is 15 amino acids. CDR1 SGDLS and CDR2 YYNGEE come from the germline V gene. DNA for the CDR3: TGTGCCAGCAGCGACAGGGCATTACGGAGCACTGAAGCTTTCTTT. It is translated as CASSDRALRSTEAFF.

The V gene is TRBV21-1, the J gene TRBJ1-1; TRBD1, the table's D call, lacks a check against the DNA. TRBV21-1 is tagged as a pseudogene. The CDR3 length is 13 residues. The CDR3 DNA reads as TGTGCCAGCAGGCTAGACAGTGCCACTGAAGCTTTCTTT. Its protein is CASRLDSATEAFF.

This rearrangement joins TRBV7-9 to TRBJ2-5, with 8 nucleotides matching TRBD1. In germline, CDR1 is SEHNR, CDR2 FQNEAQ (reference sequence). This CDR3 is 13 amino acids long. The ends lost 11 bases at V and 5 bases at J; junction bases unmatched: 10. The CDR3 sequence: CASTGGSGETQYF. The CDR3 DNA sequence: TGTGCCTCCACAGGGGGGTCTGGGGAGACCCAGTACTTC.

The chain employs TRBV6-1 and TRBJ1-5; no definite D call. CDR1 and CDR2 (germline): MNHNS, SASEGT. The CDR3 length is 13 residues. Trimming stripped 9 bases from V and 5 bases from J, with 14 bases between. DNA of the CDR3: TGTGCCAGTGATCCAGAAATCGATCAGCCCCAGCATTTT. This encodes CASDPEIDQPQHF.

V is TRBV7-8 and J is TRBJ2-2, with D uncertain. This CDR3 has 17 residues. The V end lost 4 bases, the J end lost 0 bases, and 15 bases lay between the germline ends. The germline gives CDR1 SGHVS, CDR2 FQNEAQ. The CDR3, as DNA: TGTGCCAGCAGCTCGCTAATAGACAATCCGAACACCGGGGAGCTGTTTTTT. This gives the protein CASSSLIDNPNTGELFF.

The chain is built from TRBV19 and TRBJ2-7; 11 bases align to TRBD1. Trimming took 5 bases from V and 3 from J; bases not matched to a gene: 6. Germline-derived CDR1 and CDR2 are LNHDA and SQIVND (reference sequence). This CDR3 comprises 15 residues. CDR3 protein: CASSPGTGGYYEQYF. CDR3 bases: TGTGCCAGTAGTCCCGGGACAGGGGGGTACTACGAGCAGTACTTC.

The genes are TRBV7-2 and TRBJ2-5; TRBD2 matches 15 bases. Germline V gene sequence: CDR1 SGHTA, CDR2 FQGNSA. The junction had 9 bases not matched to a gene; V was cut back by 5 bases and J by 5 bases. This CDR3 is built from 17 residues. CDR3 residues: CASSPRTSGGAGETQYF. DNA of the CDR3: TGTGCCAGCAGCCCAAGGACTAGCGGGGGGGCCGGTGAGACCCAGTACTTC.

This chain links TRBV4-3 with TRBJ1-1; TRBD1 is a possible D gene (5 bases). There are 15 residues in the CDR3. Germline-derived CDR1 and CDR2 are LGHNA and YSLEER. Deletions cut 1 base from V and 7 bases from J, with 16 bases between. CDR3 sequence: CASSQVALVGGEAFF. Here the CDR3 DNA reads TGCGCCAGCAGCCAAGTGGCCTTAGTGGGGGGTGAAGCTTTCTTT.

This chain uses TRBV13 with TRBJ2-7; 10 bases are a match to TRBD2. Germline V CDR1 and CDR2: PRHDT, FYEKMQ (reference sequence). Germline trimming cut 2 bases from V and 2 bases from J; bases unmatched to any gene: 3. This CDR3 spans 15 amino acids. The chain's CDR3 is CASSLSLAGAYEQYF. DNA of the CDR3: TGTGCCAGCAGCTTATCCCTAGCGGGGGCCTACGAGCAGTACTTC.

The chain recombines TRBV28 with TRBJ1-1; no definite D call. This CDR3 region has 13 residues. The V gene lost 8 bases and the J gene lost 4 bases, with 14 bases spanning the gap. Germline values: CDR1 MDHEN, CDR2 SYDVKM. CDR3 in amino acids: CASGEIRGTEAFF. Here the CDR3 DNA reads TGTGCCAGCGGGGAAATACGGGGCACTGAAGCTTTCTTT.

This chain uses TRBV16 with TRBJ2-1; D not resolved. The V gene's germline CDR1 is KGHSY and CDR2 FQNENV. With 4 bases removed from V and 7 bases from J, the gap between germline ends came to 8 bases. The CDR3 length is 12 residues. This chain's CDR3 is CASSLLRNEQFF. The DNA of the CDR3 is TGTGCCAGCAGCCTACTTCGGAATGAGCAGTTCTTC. Using reference TRBV16 and TRBJ2-1 for the parts outside the CDR3, the full variable domain is GEEVAQTPKHLVRGEGQKAKLYCAPIKGHSYVFWYQQVLKNEFKFLISFQNENVFDETGMPKERFSAKCLPNSPCSLEIQATKLEDSAVYFCASSLLRNEQFFGPGTRLTVL.

J is TRBJ2-5 and V is TRBV2; 10 bases line up with TRBD1. Trimming took 7 bases from V and 2 from J; bases not matched to a gene: 10. Per germline, CDR1 SNHLY and CDR2 FYNNEI. The CDR3 loop spans 16 amino acids. The CDR3 loop is CASNFAGTGVQETQYF. The CDR3 DNA follows: TGTGCCAGCAACTTTGCCGGGACAGGGGTACAAGAGACCCAGTACTTC.

The genes are TRBV18 and TRBJ2-2, with TRBD2 matching 13 bases. The CDR3 contains 18 residues. With 6 bases clipped from V and 5 bases from J, the junction kept 12 bases outside the gene matches. CDR1 and CDR2 (germline): KGHSH, LQKENI. The CDR3 spells CASSLGLAGEVYTGELFF. Written as DNA, the CDR3 is TGTGCCAGCTCTCTCGGACTAGCGGGAGAAGTTTATACCGGGGAGCTGTTTTTT. The full variable domain, with the rest looked up from reference TRBV18 and TRBJ2-2, is NAGVMQNPRHLVRRRGQEARLRCSPMKGHSHVYWYRQLPEEGLKFMVYLQKENIIDESGMPKERFSAEFPKEGPSILRIQQVVRGDSAAYFCASSLGLAGEVYTGELFFGEGSRLTVL.

DNA for the CDR3: TGTGCCAGCAGCTCACGGGCTAGCGGCACAGATACGCAGTATTTT. As protein: CASSSRASGTDTQYF. This chain uses TRBV7-2 with TRBJ2-3, with a weak D call TRBD2 (6 bases). The V gene's germline CDR1 is SGHTA and CDR2 FQGNSA. The CDR3 contains 15 residues. Deletions cut 4 bases from V and 1 base from J, with 12 bases between.

The rearrangement joins TRBV2 to TRBJ2-7; 8 bases agree with TRBD2. The CDR3 extends over 12 amino acids. Germline loops: CDR1 SNHLY, CDR2 FYNNEI. Losses at the gene ends were 11 bases for V and 2 bases for J; bases not matched to a gene: 5. The CDR3 is CASAGGTYEQYF. The CDR3, as DNA: TGTGCCTCCGCGGGAGGAACCTACGAGCAGTACTTC.

The V and J genes are TRBV30 and TRBJ2-7; no reliable D call. CDR3 length: 13 residues. V was pared by 0 bases and J by 6 bases, with 12 bases between. Germline CDR1 GTSNPN, CDR2 SVGIG (reference sequence). CDR3 protein: CAWSVPPLPEQYF. CDR3 nucleotides: TGTGCCTGGAGTGTTCCTCCTCTCCCCGAGCAGTACTTC.

V and J are TRBV5-4 and TRBJ1-2; perhaps TRBD1 as D (5 bases). The CDR3 loop spans 14 amino acids. Germline CDR1 is SGHNT and CDR2 is YYREEE (reference sequence). V was clipped by 1 base and J by 8 bases, with 15 bases between them. The CDR3 region has the DNA TGTGCCAGCAGCTTGTATTCAGGGCTTCAAGGCTACACCTTC. This translates into CASSLYSGLQGYTF.